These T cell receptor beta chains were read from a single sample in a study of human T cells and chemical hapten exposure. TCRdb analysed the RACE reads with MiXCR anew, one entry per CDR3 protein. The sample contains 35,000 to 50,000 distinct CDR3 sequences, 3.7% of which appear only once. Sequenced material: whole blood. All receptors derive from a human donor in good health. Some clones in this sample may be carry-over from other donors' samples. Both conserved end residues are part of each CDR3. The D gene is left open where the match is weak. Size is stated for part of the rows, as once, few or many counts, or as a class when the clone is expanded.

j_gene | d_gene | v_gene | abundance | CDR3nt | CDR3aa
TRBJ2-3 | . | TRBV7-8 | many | TGTGCCAGCAGCTTAGCGGGCGCCAGATCCACAGATACGCAGTATTTT | CASSLAGARSTDTQYF
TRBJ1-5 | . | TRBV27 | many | TGTGCCAGCAGTTCCCTTGTCGGGCCCCAGCATTTT | CASSSLVGPQHF
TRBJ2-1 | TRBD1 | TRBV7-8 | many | TGTGCCAGCAGCTTAGGACAGGGGGCTACAGTCCCTAATGAGCAGTTCTTC | CASSLGQGATVPNEQFF
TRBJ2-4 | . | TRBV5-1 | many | TGCGCCAGCAGCTTGGCCGGGACCAAAAACATTCAGTACTTC | CASSLAGTKNIQYF
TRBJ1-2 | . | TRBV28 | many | TGTGCCAGCAGTTTATGGGGCAGCATTATATATGGCTACACCTTC | CASSLWGSIIYGYTF
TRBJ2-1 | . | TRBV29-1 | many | TGCAGCGTTCAAGGGGCAGGTCCGCACCAATTTGAGCAGTTCTTC | CSVQGAGPHQFEQFF
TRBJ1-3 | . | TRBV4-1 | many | TGCGCCAGCAGCTCTCCCAGCGGGGATTCTGGAAACACCATATATTTT | CASSSPSGDSGNTIYF
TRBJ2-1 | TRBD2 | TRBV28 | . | TGTGCCGCCCCGGGAGCGGGAGCGAGCTCCTACAATGAGCAGTTCTTC | CAAPGAGASSYNEQFF
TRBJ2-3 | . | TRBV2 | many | TGTGCCGCCAGTCGACACACAGATACGCAGTATTTT | CAASRHTDTQYF
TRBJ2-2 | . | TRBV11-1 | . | TGTGCCAGCAGCTTAGCGGTTAGAAACACCGGGGAGCTGTTTTTT | CASSLAVRNTGELFF
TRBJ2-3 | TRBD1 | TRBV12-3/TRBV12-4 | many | TGTGCCAGCAGACCCTACCTATCAGGGGGCGCTCTTGGAGATACGCAGTATTTT | CASRPYLSGGALGDTQYF
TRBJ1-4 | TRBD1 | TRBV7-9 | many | TGTGCCAGCAGCCCCGGGACAGGGGTTAATGAAAAACTGTTTTTT | CASSPGTGVNEKLFF
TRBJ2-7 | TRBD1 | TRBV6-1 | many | TGTGCCAGCAGTGATTTCTCGACAGGGGTCCTCTACGAGCAGTACTTC | CASSDFSTGVLYEQYF
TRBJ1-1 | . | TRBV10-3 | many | TGTGCCATCAGTGGTAACAGAAAGGGGGATACTGAAGCTTTCTTT | CAISGNRKGDTEAFF
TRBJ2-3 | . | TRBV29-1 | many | TGCAGCGGTCAGGTTGCCCCGGGAGATACGCAGTATTTT | CSGQVAPGDTQYF
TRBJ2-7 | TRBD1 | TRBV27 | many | TGTGCCAGCAGTTTATCTGGGACAGGGAACCACGAGCAGTACTTC | CASSLSGTGNHEQYF
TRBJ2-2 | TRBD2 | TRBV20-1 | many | TGCAGTGCCCCGACTAGCGTTAAGAGTTGGGGCGGGGAGCTGTTTTTT | CSAPTSVKSWGGELFF
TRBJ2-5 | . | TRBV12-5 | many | TGTGCTAGTGGTTTGTGGGGGGCCCAAGAGACCCAGTACTTC | CASGLWGAQETQYF
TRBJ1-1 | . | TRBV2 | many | TGTGCCAGCAGTTATGCTAAGAGGGGCGCGGACACTGAAGCTTTCTTT | CASSYAKRGADTEAFF
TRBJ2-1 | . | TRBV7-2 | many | TGTGCCAGCAGCTCCAGGGTAAATGAGCAGTTCTTC | CASSSRVNEQFF
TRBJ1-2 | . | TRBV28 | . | TGTGCCAGCAGTTTCCGAGGGGGGCTGCAAAATGGCTACACCTTC | CASSFRGGLQNGYTF
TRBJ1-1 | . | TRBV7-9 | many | TGTGCCAGCAGCTTATCGGGGGGCATCCACACTGAAGCTTTCTTT | CASSLSGGIHTEAFF
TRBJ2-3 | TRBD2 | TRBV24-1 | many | TGTGCCACCAGTGAAGCGGGACTAATTGGGGCAGATACGCAGTATTTT | CATSEAGLIGADTQYF
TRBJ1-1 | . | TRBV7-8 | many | TGTGCCAGCAGCTCCAACCCTCTGGGGAACAGTGTTCTTCTTATGAACACTGAAGCTTTCTTT | CASSSNPLGNSVLLMNTEAFF
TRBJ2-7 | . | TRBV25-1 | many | TGTGCCAGCAGGCCACCGGGGCCCACCCGGGTCGAGCAGTACTTC | CASRPPGPTRVEQYF
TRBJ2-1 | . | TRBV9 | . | TGTGCCAGCACCCCGTATTCTAGCTCCTACAATGAGCAGTTCTTC | CASTPYSSSYNEQFF
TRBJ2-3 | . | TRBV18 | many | TGTGCCAGCTCGTCAGGACAAACAAGCACAGATACGCAGTATTTT | CASSSGQTSTDTQYF
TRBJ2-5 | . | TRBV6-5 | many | TGTGCCAGCAGTTACTCAGGAGGGAACCAAGAGACCCAGTACTTC | CASSYSGGNQETQYF
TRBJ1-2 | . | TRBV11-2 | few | TGTGCCAGCAGCTTAGACGGTTATGGCTACACCTTC | CASSLDGYGYTF
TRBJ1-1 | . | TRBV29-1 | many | TGCAGCGGAGGCGAGGGCACTGAAGCTTTCTTT | CSGGEGTEAFF
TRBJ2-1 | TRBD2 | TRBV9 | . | TGTGCCAGCAGCGTACTCATGGATATGGGTAGCGGGAGGGGTGGGCAGTTCTTC | CASSVLMDMGSGRGGQFF
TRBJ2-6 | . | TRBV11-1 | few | TGTGCCAGCAGCTTATTTGGAGGGATTGATGGGGCCAACGTCCTGACTTTC | CASSLFGGIDGANVLTF
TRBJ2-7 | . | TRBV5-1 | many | TGCGCCAGCAGCTTTGCCCGGGGGATTTACGAGCAGTACTTC | CASSFARGIYEQYF
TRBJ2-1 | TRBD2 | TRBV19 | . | TGTGCCAGTAGTACCTTAGCGGGTGCCGTGCAGTTCTTC | CASSTLAGAVQFF
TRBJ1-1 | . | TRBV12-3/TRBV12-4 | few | TGTGCCAGCTCGGATATCACTGAAGCTTTCTTT | CASSDITEAFF
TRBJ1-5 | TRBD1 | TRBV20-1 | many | TGCAGTGCTAGGGGGACAGGGGGCTATAGCAATCAGCCCCAGCATTTT | CSARGTGGYSNQPQHF
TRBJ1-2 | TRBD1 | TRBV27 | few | TGTGCCAGCAGTCCGGGACAGGACCTTATCACTAACTATGGCTACACCTTC | CASSPGQDLITNYGYTF
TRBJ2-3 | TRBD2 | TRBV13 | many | TGTGCCAGCAGCAGTAACGGGGCTAGCGGGAGTGTGTTAAATACGCAGTATTTT | CASSSNGASGSVLNTQYF
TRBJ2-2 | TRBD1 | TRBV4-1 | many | TGCGCCAGCAGCCCACCGGGACAGGGGAACACCGGGGAGCTGTTTTTT | CASSPPGQGNTGELFF
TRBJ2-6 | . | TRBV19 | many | TGTGCCAGTGCCCCCCTGGGGTCTGGGGCCAACGTCCTGACTTTC | CASAPLGSGANVLTF
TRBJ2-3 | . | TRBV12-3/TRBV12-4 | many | TGTGCCAGCAGTTTACTGACTAGGGGGGCAGATACGCAGTATTTT | CASSLLTRGADTQYF
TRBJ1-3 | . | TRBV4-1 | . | TGCGCCAGCAGCCATCCGAGGACCGAATCTGGAAACACCATATATTTT | CASSHPRTESGNTIYF
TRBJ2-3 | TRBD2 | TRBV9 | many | TGTGCCAGCAGCGCTTTAGCGGGAGGGCCCCCAGATACGCAGTATTTT | CASSALAGGPPDTQYF
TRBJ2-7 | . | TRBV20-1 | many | TGCAGTGCTACGAGACTAGGGAGCTCCTACGAGCAGTACTTC | CSATRLGSSYEQYF
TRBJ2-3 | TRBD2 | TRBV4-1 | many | TGCGCCAGCAGCCATCCCCCGGCCGGCGGGAGGGGATATACGCAGTATTTT | CASSHPPAGGRGYTQYF
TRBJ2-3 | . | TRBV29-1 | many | TGCAGCGTTGGTCGTGGGGGAGCGTCGGCAGATACGCAGTATTTT | CSVGRGGASADTQYF
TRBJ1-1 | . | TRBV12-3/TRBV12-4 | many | TGTGCCAGCAGTTTAGTAATGAACACTGAAGCTTTCTTT | CASSLVMNTEAFF
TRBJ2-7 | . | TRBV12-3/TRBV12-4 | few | TGTGCCAGCAGGGTAGAAGGGCACTACGAGCAGTACTTC | CASRVEGHYEQYF
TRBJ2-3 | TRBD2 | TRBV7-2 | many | TGTGCCAGCAGCTTCTATGGGACTAGCGGGAGTACAGATACGCAGTATTTT | CASSFYGTSGSTDTQYF
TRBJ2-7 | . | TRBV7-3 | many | TGTGCCAGCAGCTTAAGGGCCGGCAGCAGTAACGGCGAGCAGTACTTC | CASSLRAGSSNGEQYF
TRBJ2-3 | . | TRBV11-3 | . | TGTGCCAGCAAGGGTAGCACAGATACGCAGTATTTT | CASKGSTDTQYF
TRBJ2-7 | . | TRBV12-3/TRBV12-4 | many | TGTGCCAGCAGCTCTCGCGGGACCAACTACGAGCAGTACTTC | CASSSRGTNYEQYF
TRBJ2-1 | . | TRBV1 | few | TGCACCAGCAGCGACGGGACTAGCGGGAGGGCCGTCGATGAGCAGTTCTTC | CTSSDGTSGRAVDEQFF
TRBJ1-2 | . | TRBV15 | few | TGTGCCACCAGCTCTGCGTCAGGGGACTATGGCTACACCTTC | CATSSASGDYGYTF